The T cell receptor beta chain described here comes from a study of T cell responses to AZD1222 COVID-19 vaccine. Sequenced by immunoSEQ multiplex PCR; TCRdb stores in-frame clones only, minus some. The sample includes roughly 200,000 clones, around 90% of them seen just once. The CDR3 runs 13 residues. Germline CDR1 reads LNHDA; CDR2 reads SQIVND (reference sequence). The V and J ends lost 5 bases and 8 bases, in that order; junction bases with no gene match: 7. Study-level results: Repertoire collection took place solely once the T cell response had peaked. Donors skewed white British and female; clonal diversity was possibly underestimated. Vaccine-associated CD4 TCRs spanned spike, dominant at 160-218 and 743-854. Only 5 or 6 AZD1222 recipients were seropositive at baseline.

As to this clone: Its antigen is unidentified.

The receptor was derived from an adult in good health. The V gene is TRBV19, the J gene TRBJ1-2; the match to TRBD1 covers 8 bases. The sequenced sample was peripheral blood, obtained on day 0 of AZD1222 vaccination. The CDR3 protein is CASSLDRAGGYTF. CDR3 nucleotides: TGTGCCAGTAGTTTGGACAGGGCCGGGGGCTACACCTTC.